This TCR beta chain was retrieved from a study of blood T cell repertoires in COVID-19. Recovered status in Cohort 3 required two negative PCRs, clearance, or symptom resolution. The assay was immunoSEQ multiplex PCR, and TCRdb's table has in-frame clones only and misses some. The sample gives 310,000 or so clones, about nine tenths of which show up once; around 9.3% is in the top ten. Trimming stripped 0 bases from V and 5 bases from J, with 6 bases between. The CDR3 extends over 13 amino acids. CDR1 and CDR2 (germline): MRHNA, SNTAGT. This sequence originates from a woman younger than 30 who had recovered from COVID-19. The source material was PBMCs or T cells enriched from blood (not recorded which). This chain uses TRBV6-4 with TRBJ2-3; no firm D call. The CDR3 nucleotides read TGTGCCAGCAGTGACTCGTTCCAAGATACGCAGTATTTT. It codes for CASSDSFQDTQYF.